Below, 24 T cell receptor beta chains from the same sample are listed, as sequenced in a study of cytomegalovirus exposure and HLA in healthy donors. Primers included in the PCR were 60 Vbeta and 13 Jbeta primers. Some clones are missing from TCRdb's copy, which holds only in-frame ones; the method was immunoSEQ multiplex PCR. The repertoire includes 60,000 to 75,000 clones, under 85% of them detected once, and 11% sits in the top ten. Sequenced sample: PBMCs. Source of these receptors: a woman between 55 and 75 years old in good health and CMV-seropositive.

The chain uses TRBV7-9 and TRBJ1-5; weak D call: TRBD1 (5 bases). V was clipped by 3 bases and J by 0 bases, with 15 bases between them. The CDR3 has 17 amino acids. The germline gives CDR1 SEHNR, CDR2 FQNEAQ (reference sequence). Written as DNA, the CDR3 is TGTGCCAGCAGCTTTGGGGCCGGCGGATCTAGCAATCAGCCCCAGCATTTT. Translation: CASSFGAGGSSNQPQHF.

V usage is TRBV5-6 and J usage is TRBJ2-3; no definite D call. V was clipped by 4 bases and J by 1 base, with 10 bases between them. This CDR3 spans 14 amino acids. Looked up from germline, CDR1 is SGHDT and CDR2 is YYEEEE. The CDR3 DNA reads TGTGCCAGCAGCGGGCCGCCGGGCACAGATACGCAGTATTTT. Translated: CASSGPPGTDTQYF.

CDR3 residues: CASSRHGTAGNTIYF. The CDR3 nucleotides read TGTGCCAGTAGTCGTCACGGGACAGCTGGAAACACCATATATTTT. The rearrangement links TRBV19 to TRBJ1-3, with TRBD1 matching over 7 bases. J was trimmed by 2 bases and V by 5 bases; bases with no gene match: 6. The length of the CDR3 is 15 residues. The germline CDR1 and CDR2 sequences are LNHDA and SQIVND (reference sequence).

The chain carries TRBV5-1 and TRBJ2-3, with D uncertain. V lost 5 bases, J lost 0 bases, and 19 bases lay in between. This CDR3 is 17 amino acids long. In germline, CDR1 is SGHRS, CDR2 YFSETQ. The chain's CDR3 is CASRGSSRTASTDTQYF. CDR3 sequence (DNA): TGCGCCAGCAGGGGTAGCAGTCGTACCGCTAGCACAGATACGCAGTATTTT.

The chain joins TRBV12-5 to TRBJ1-5, with D possibly TRBD1 on 6 matching bases. From germline, CDR1 is LGHNT and CDR2 FRNRAP. The CDR3 is 15 amino acids. V lost 2 bases to trimming and J lost 5 bases, with 13 bases between them. This CDR3 reads CASGLFLTGYQPQHF. CDR3 sequence (DNA): TGTGCTAGTGGTTTGTTCTTAACAGGGTATCAGCCCCAGCATTTT. The complete variable domain, with remaining parts taken from reference TRBV12-5 and TRBJ1-5, reads DARVTQTPRHKVTEMGQEVTMRCQPILGHNTVFWYRQTMMQGLELLAYFRNRAPLDDSGMPKDRFSAEMPDATLATLKIQPSEPRDSAVYFCASGLFLTGYQPQHFGDGTRLSIL.

The V and J genes are TRBV7-3 and TRBJ2-3; D unresolved. This CDR3 is built from 15 residues. Trimming pared 3 bases from V and 3 bases from J, leaving 13 bases between. Germline values: CDR1 SGHTA, CDR2 FQGTGA. As DNA, the CDR3 is TGTGCCAGCAGCTTTTGGTCAGGTCCGACAGATACGCAGTATTTT. Translating gives CASSFWSGPTDTQYF.

The genes are TRBV12-5 and TRBJ1-4; 7 bases map to TRBD1. Germline assignment: CDR1 LGHNT and CDR2 FRNRAP. This CDR3 spans 16 amino acids. J was trimmed by 3 bases and V by 2 bases; bases with no gene match: 6. CDR3 protein: CASGLSPGTANEKLFF. CDR3 nucleotides: TGTGCTAGTGGTTTGAGCCCCGGGACAGCTAATGAAAAACTGTTTTTT.

The table lists this clone with a count of one. The chain links TRBV5-4 to TRBJ1-2; D remains unclear. V lost 4 bases and J lost 7, with 20 bases in between. CDR1 and CDR2 from the germline V gene are SGHNT and YYREEE (reference sequence). The CDR3 consists of 15 residues. The CDR3 coding sequence is TGTGCCAGCAGCCCGCCCGTCGGGGAAAGGAGTGGCTACACCTTC. Its translation: CASSPPVGERSGYTF. The full variable domain, in which reference TRBV5-4 and TRBJ1-2 provide the parts outside the CDR3, is ETGVTQSPTHLIKTRGQQVTLRCSSQSGHNTVSWYQQALGQGPQFIFQYYREEENGRGNFPPRFSGLQFPNYSSELNVNALELDDSALYLCASSPPVGERSGYTFGSGTRLTVV.

The rearrangement uses TRBV5-6 and TRBJ2-1; 9 bases agree with TRBD1. The ends lost 4 bases at V and 8 bases at J; junction bases unmatched: 10. The CDR3 has 15 residues. CDR1 is SGHDT and CDR2 is YYEEEE in the germline V gene. The CDR3 loop reads CASSRRDRVSHEQFF. The DNA for the CDR3 is TGTGCCAGCAGCCGCCGGGACAGGGTCTCCCATGAGCAGTTCTTC.

V and J are TRBV7-3 and TRBJ2-5; 13 positions match TRBD2. V was clipped by 5 bases and J by 5 bases; unmatched bases: 14. CDR3 size: 18 residues. CDR1 is SGHTA, CDR2 FQGTGA, per germline. The CDR3 spells CASSPGAGLAGLRETQYF. CDR3 nucleotides: TGTGCCAGCAGCCCCGGCGCGGGACTAGCGGGGCTCAGGGAGACCCAGTACTTC.

This clone has a handful of counts. V is TRBV5-4 and J is TRBJ2-7; D might be TRBD1 (6 bases). The CDR3 sequence is 14 residues long. Germline V gene data show CDR1 as SGHNT and CDR2 as YYREEE (reference sequence). Trimming shortened V by 4 bases and J by 5 bases, and 16 bases separated the two germline ends. CDR3 nucleotide sequence: TGTGCCAGCAGCCACCAAGACAGGTTCCACGAGCAGTACTTC. This encodes CASSHQDRFHEQYF.

The gene calls are TRBV6-5 and TRBJ2-2, with 11 bases fitting TRBD2. Per the germline V gene, CDR1 is MNHEY and CDR2 is SVGAGI. The CDR3 extends over 13 amino acids. V gave up 5 bases and J gave up 8 bases; unmatched junction bases: 1. The CDR3 sequence is CASSRLAGGELFF. Written as DNA, the CDR3 is TGTGCCAGCAGTCGACTAGCGGGAGGGGAGCTGTTTTTT.

The rearrangement joins TRBV18 to TRBJ2-1; D may be TRBD1 (6 bases). Per the germline V gene, CDR1 is KGHSH and CDR2 is LQKENI. V was shortened by 3 bases and J by 4 bases, with 7 bases between the two germline ends. This CDR3 has 13 residues. The CDR3 region has the DNA TGTGCCAGCTCACCGCAGGGGTACAATGAGCAGTTCTTC. It codes for CASSPQGYNEQFF.

This clone was observed a few times. The chain uses TRBV4-1 and TRBJ1-4; D uncertain. The germline CDR1 and CDR2 sequences are MGHRA and YSYEKL. The V and J ends lost 2 bases and 5 bases respectively, with 12 bases between them. This CDR3 spans 15 amino acids. CDR3 amino acids: CASSQTEGFNEKLFF. CDR3 bases: TGCGCCAGCAGCCAAACGGAGGGATTCAATGAAAAACTGTTTTTT.

The V call is TRBV11-3, the J call TRBJ2-7; 10 nucleotides agree with TRBD2. This CDR3 is built from 15 residues. V trimming: 1 base; J trimming: 3 bases; junction bases outside the gene matches: 3. Germline loops: CDR1 SGHNT, CDR2 YENEEA. DNA of the CDR3: TGTGCCAGCAGCTTAGCTAGCGGGAGCAACTACGAGCAGTACTTC. This translates into CASSLASGSNYEQYF.

The rearrangement joins TRBV11-3 to TRBJ2-7; 8 nucleotides line up with TRBD2. J lost 6 bases, V lost 5 bases, and 12 bases had no gene match. CDR1 is SGHNT and CDR2 is YENEEA in the germline V gene. This CDR3 is built from 15 residues. The chain's CDR3 is CASSPRGGKLGEQYF. The CDR3 DNA sequence: TGTGCCAGCAGCCCCCGCGGGGGGAAACTCGGCGAGCAGTACTTC.

The chain employs TRBV30 and TRBJ2-2; 7 positions agree with TRBD1. The CDR3 contains 13 residues. With V trimmed by 1 base and J by 4 bases, 0 bases remained unmatched. Germline CDR1 reads GTSNPN; CDR2 reads SVGIG (reference sequence). The CDR3 sequence: CAWSGQGTGELFF. The CDR3 coding sequence is TGTGCCTGGAGTGGACAGGGCACCGGGGAGCTGTTTTTT.

This chain uses TRBV18 with TRBJ1-5; 11 nucleotides align to TRBD1. This CDR3 is 16 amino acids long. V lost 0 bases to trimming and J lost 3 bases; unmatched junction nucleotides: 1. CDR1 is KGHSH and CDR2 is LQKENI in the germline V gene. The CDR3 loop reads CASSPPGQGDNQPQHF. CDR3 coding DNA: TGTGCCAGCTCACCACCGGGACAGGGGGACAATCAGCCCCAGCATTTT.

The chain uses TRBV6-6 and TRBJ2-1; 13 bases match TRBD2. Germline trimming cut 5 bases from V and 7 bases from J; bases unmatched to any gene: 2. This CDR3 is 14 amino acids long. CDR1 is MNHNY and CDR2 is SVGAGI in the germline V gene (reference sequence). The CDR3 DNA follows: TGTGCCAGCAGTACTAGCGGGAGGGGTAATGAGCAGTTCTTC. Translating gives CASSTSGRGNEQFF.

The genes are TRBV6-6 and TRBJ2-4, with 8 bases lining up with TRBD1. V gave up 6 bases and J gave up 5 bases; unmatched junction bases: 3. The V gene's germline CDR1 is MNHNY and CDR2 SVGAGI (reference sequence). The CDR3 is 13 residues long. CDR3 nucleotides: TGTGCCAGCAGCCCGACAGGGGAAAACATTCAGTACTTC. Its translation: CASSPTGENIQYF.

This clone was picked up one time. V gene TRBV7-6 combines with J gene TRBJ2-7, with 7 bases fitting TRBD2. Germline trimming cut 1 base from V and 0 bases from J; bases unmatched to any gene: 12. Germline-derived CDR1 and CDR2 are SGHVS and FNYEAQ. The CDR3 contains 18 residues. In DNA form, the CDR3 reads TGTGCCAGCAGCTTAGAGGGGTGGTTGCGGGGGACCTCCTACGAGCAGTACTTC. This codes for CASSLEGWLRGTSYEQYF.

This clone was seen more than once but under ten times. The chain uses TRBV9 and TRBJ2-3; TRBD2 is a possible D gene (7 bases). V shed 0 bases and J shed 3 bases, with 11 bases lying between them. From germline, CDR1 is SGDLS and CDR2 YYNGEE. The CDR3 runs 15 residues. The CDR3 here is CASSVGGGWTDTQYF. The CDR3 DNA sequence: TGTGCCAGCAGCGTAGGGGGGGGCTGGACAGATACGCAGTATTTT.

The chain joins TRBV6-5 to TRBJ2-7; 13 positions agree with TRBD2. Trimming took 6 bases from V and 9 from J; bases not matched to a gene: 11. CDR3 size: 15 residues. The V gene's germline CDR1 is MNHEY and CDR2 SVGAGI. This CDR3 reads CASSAGLAGLRGQYF. The CDR3 bases are TGTGCCAGCAGCGCGGGACTAGCGGGACTACGTGGGCAGTACTTC.

This clone is a singleton in its sample. The rearrangement joins TRBV11-2 to TRBJ1-2; D possibly corresponds to TRBD1 (6 bases). Trimming took 6 bases from V and 4 from J, leaving 21 bases between them. CDR3 size: 16 residues. Germline V gene lookup returns CDR1 SGHAT and CDR2 FQNNGV. The CDR3 nucleotides are TGTGCCAGCAGACCCACCCCGACAGGCCCTATCTATGGCTACACCTTC. Translating it yields CASRPTPTGPIYGYTF.